This TCR beta chain was recovered during a study of T cell responses to AZD1222 COVID-19 vaccine. Method: immunoSEQ multiplex PCR; TCRdb's copy keeps in-frame clones and lacks some. The sample comprises fewer than 200,000 clones, roughly nine tenths of which are singletons, and around 4% rests with the top ten. Germline V gene sequence: CDR1 SNHLY, CDR2 FYNNEI. With 8 bases removed from V and 7 bases from J, the gap between germline ends came to 20 bases. The CDR3 has 14 residues. General study findings and limits: White British ancestry dominated among donors, who included more females, and clonal diversity was possibly underestimated. Nearly half of spike-specific TCRs reportedly target variant regions that are unmutated in the B.1.351 and B.1.1.7 variants.

On this clone: Its antigen is as yet unknown.

Sample: peripheral blood, taken on day 0 of MenACWY control vaccination. The V gene is TRBV2, the J gene TRBJ1-2; the D gene is possibly TRBD1 (5 bases). The TCR was taken from an adult in good health. DNA of the CDR3: TGTGCCAGCCGTCCCGGGGGGGTAATGATTGGCTACACCTTC. Protein sequence: CASRPGGVMIGYTF. The variable domain in full, with the rest retrieved from reference TRBV2 and TRBJ1-2, is EPEVTQTPSHQVTQMGQEVILRCVPISNHLYFYWYRQILGQKVEFLVSFYNNEISEKSEIFDDQFSVERPDGSNFTLKIRSTKLEDSAMYFCASRPGGVMIGYTFGSGTRLTVV.